A single sample gave rise to the 5 T cell receptor beta chains below, sequenced in a study of blood T cell repertoires in COVID-19. Profiled with immunoSEQ multiplex PCR; TCRdb holds only in-frame clones, not every one. Among over 150,000 clones listed, about 80% were seen once. Input material: peripheral blood. The receptors derive from a human donor with acute or convalescent COVID-19. The donor label of this sample is uncertain.

The sample holds a few counts of this clone. The V call is TRBV2, the J call TRBJ2-7, with D perhaps matching TRBD2 (5 bases). The V end lost 6 bases, the J end lost 3 bases, and 12 bases lay between the germline ends. The CDR3 consists of 13 residues. Germline V gene sequence: CDR1 SNHLY, CDR2 FYNNEI. CDR3 loop: CASRASYLYEQYF. The CDR3 nucleotides are TGTGCCAGCAGAGCTAGCTACCTCTACGAGCAGTACTTC.

The gene calls are TRBV6-5 and TRBJ1-1; 7 bases are a match to TRBD1. Losses at the gene ends were 6 bases for V and 8 bases for J; bases not matched to a gene: 9. Germline V lookup: CDR1 MNHEY, CDR2 SVGAGI. This CDR3 contains 13 residues. CDR3 sequence reads: CASRDREFMEAFF. In DNA form, the CDR3 reads TGTGCCAGCAGAGACAGGGAGTTCATGGAAGCTTTCTTT.

The CDR3 protein is CASSVAGGSPYEQYF. CDR3 nucleotide sequence: TGTGCCAGCAGCGTAGCCGGCGGGAGCCCCTACGAGCAGTACTTC. This chain uses TRBV9 with TRBJ2-7, with 7 bases identical to TRBD2. This CDR3 is 15 amino acids long. J lost 2 bases, V lost 0 bases, and 5 bases had no gene match. The V gene's germline CDR1 is SGDLS and CDR2 YYNGEE.

This sequence joins TRBV14 and TRBJ2-2; D perhaps matches TRBD1 (5 bases). Deletions cut 1 base from V and 1 base from J, with 7 bases between. In germline, CDR1 is SGHDN, CDR2 FVKESK. This CDR3 spans 15 amino acids. The CDR3 DNA follows: TGTGCCAGCAGCCAAGTACAGGTGAACACCGGGGAGCTGTTTTTT. It codes for CASSQVQVNTGELFF.

CDR3 nucleotides: TGCGCCAGCAGCCAAGGACTAGCGGGAGACACCGGGGAGCTGTTTTTT. Amino acids: CASSQGLAGDTGELFF. This chain links TRBV4-3 with TRBJ2-2, with 12 bases aligning to TRBD2. The CDR3 contains 16 residues. CDR1 and CDR2 from the germline V gene are LGHNA and YSLEER. V shed 1 base, J shed 3 bases, and the junction held 0 bases outside the gene matches.